The 18 T cell receptor beta chains below were found in one sample sequenced in a study of blood T cell repertoires in COVID-19. This table comes from immunoSEQ multiplex PCR, and its TCRdb copy is limited to in-frame clones, with some not included. The sample includes about 140,000 clones, about 86% seen only once; the top ten take 8.2%. The sample comprised peripheral blood. Every receptor here comes from an older woman with acute or convalescent COVID-19.

V and J are TRBV3-1 (or the pseudogene TRBV3-2) and TRBJ2-5, with a tentative D call TRBD2 (6 bases). The CDR3 has 16 amino acids. With 0 bases removed from V and 5 bases from J, the gap between germline ends came to 16 bases. The V gene's germline CDR1 is LGHDT and CDR2 YNNKEL (reference sequence). The CDR3 DNA sequence: TGTGCCAGCAGCCAAGATTCCCCGGGGGTAGCGGAGACCCAGTACTTC. Translated: CASSQDSPGVAETQYF.

The rearrangement links TRBV4-3 to TRBJ1-1; 9 positions agree with TRBD1. V lost 0 bases and J lost 3; bases outside the gene matches: 5. The CDR3 is 16 residues long. Germline CDR1 is LGHNA and CDR2 is YSLEER. Here the CDR3 DNA reads TGCGCCAGCAGCCAAGAGACACAGGGGGCGGACACTGAAGCTTTCTTT. Protein: CASSQETQGADTEAFF.

The J gene is TRBJ2-6, the V gene TRBV28; D gene unclear. The germline CDR1 and CDR2 sequences are MDHEN and SYDVKM. Trimming shortened V by 4 bases and J by 2 bases, and 9 bases separated the two germline ends. The CDR3 loop spans 15 amino acids. This CDR3 reads CASSSYTAGANVLTF. DNA of the CDR3: TGTGCCAGCAGTTCATATACTGCTGGGGCCAACGTCCTGACTTTC.

The chain links TRBV5-6 to TRBJ2-7; 7 positions agree with TRBD1. With V trimmed by 0 bases and J by 2 bases, 5 bases remained unmatched. This CDR3 spans 15 amino acids. CDR1 is SGHDT and CDR2 is YYEEEE in the germline V gene. CDR3 sequence (DNA): TGTGCCAGCAGCTTGGTGGGACAGAGTACCTACGAGCAGTACTTC. It yields the protein CASSLVGQSTYEQYF.

The chain has TRBV12-5 and TRBJ2-3; 14 nucleotides align to TRBD2. The CDR3 is 16 residues long. V shed 5 bases and J 5 bases; nucleotides not matched to a gene: 6. CDR1 and CDR2 from the germline V gene are LGHNT and FRNRAP. DNA for the CDR3: TGTGCTAGTGGTGGTTCCGGGACTAGCGGGGGAGATACGCAGTATTTT. Amino acids: CASGGSGTSGGDTQYF.

The chain carries TRBV19 and TRBJ2-7; the match to TRBD1 covers 9 bases. Germline V lookup: CDR1 LNHDA, CDR2 SQIVND (reference sequence). This CDR3 spans 14 amino acids. Losses at the gene ends were 5 bases for V and 0 bases for J; bases not matched to a gene: 2. CDR3 sequence (DNA): TGTGCCAGTAGTTTACAGGGGGCCTCCTACGAGCAGTACTTC. Translated: CASSLQGASYEQYF. The full variable domain, with the rest looked up from reference TRBV19 and TRBJ2-7, is DGGITQSPKYLFRKEGQNVTLSCEQNLNHDAMYWYRQDPGQGLRLIYYSQIVNDFQKGDIAEGYSVSREKKESFPLTVTSAQKNPTAFYLCASSLQGASYEQYFGPGTRLTVT.

This clone was found a few times. The chain recombines TRBV11-3 with TRBJ2-7; TRBD2 matches 7 bases. With 5 bases clipped from V and 2 bases from J, the junction kept 6 bases outside the gene matches. Germline CDR1 and CDR2: SGHNT and YENEEA. This CDR3 is built from 14 residues. For the CDR3, the DNA is TGTGCCAGCAGCCCTAGAAGCGGGGCCTACGAGCAGTACTTC. Encoded protein: CASSPRSGAYEQYF. Together with reference TRBV11-3 and TRBJ2-7, the CDR3 gives the full variable domain: EAGVVQSPRYKIIEKKQPVAFWCNPISGHNTLYWYLQNLGQGPELLIRYENEEAVDDSQLPKDRFSAERLKGVDSTLKIQPAELGDSAVYLCASSPRSGAYEQYFGPGTRLTVT.

The chain recombines TRBV28 with TRBJ1-1, with a possible D match to TRBD1 (5 bases). Germline CDR1 reads MDHEN; CDR2 reads SYDVKM. CDR3 length: 16 amino acids. The V gene lost 6 bases and the J gene lost 4 bases, with 21 bases spanning the gap. The CDR3 protein is CASRPGGRPSTTEAFF. Here the CDR3 DNA reads TGTGCCAGCAGACCCGGGGGAAGACCTAGCACCACTGAAGCTTTCTTT.

V usage is TRBV29-1 and J usage is TRBJ2-3; TRBD1 is a possible D gene (6 bases). The V gene lost 4 bases and the J gene lost 2 bases, with 22 bases spanning the gap. Germline V gives CDR1 SQVTM, CDR2 ANQGSEA. The CDR3 is 17 residues long. The CDR3 sequence is CSVGSLLTGPNTDTQYF. As DNA, the CDR3 is TGCAGCGTTGGGTCACTGCTGACAGGTCCCAACACAGATACGCAGTATTTT.

The V and J genes are TRBV3-1 (or the pseudogene TRBV3-2) and TRBJ1-6, with 9 positions matching TRBD1. Germline-derived CDR1 and CDR2 are LGHDT and YNNKEL (reference sequence). The trim removed 4 bases at V and 5 bases at J, leaving 3 bases unmatched. This CDR3 region has 15 residues. CDR3 DNA sequence: TGTGCCAGCAGCCGGACAGGGGATAATAATTCACCCCTCCACTTT. Translated, it gives CASSRTGDNNSPLHF.

With respect to this clone: The junction departs from germline at one end; a sequencing error may be responsible. V usage is TRBV7-7 and J usage is TRBJ2-1; tentative D call: TRBD1 (5 bases). CDR1 is SSHAT and CDR2 is FNYEAQ in the germline V gene (reference sequence). This CDR3 is built from 15 residues. The CDR3 is CASSLGASSYNEQFF. The CDR3, as DNA: TGTGCTAGCAGCTTAGGGGCGAGCTCCTACAATGAGCAGTTCTTC.

V usage is TRBV7-9 and J usage is TRBJ2-5, with TRBD1 identical over 10 bases. CDR1 SEHNR and CDR2 FQNEAQ come from the germline V gene (reference sequence). The CDR3 spans 14 residues. J was trimmed by 7 bases and V by 4 bases; bases with no gene match: 6. CDR3 coding DNA: TGTGCCAGCAGCTCGGGACAGGGGCTATTGACCCAGTACTTC. This encodes CASSSGQGLLTQYF. Complete variable domain (other parts from reference TRBV7-9 and TRBJ2-5): DTGVSQNPRHKITKRGQNVTFRCDPISEHNRLYWYRQTLGQGPEFLTYFQNEAQLEKSRLLSDRFSAERPKGSFSTLEIQRTEQGDSAMYLCASSSGQGLLTQYFGPGTRLLVL.

This chain links TRBV24-1 with TRBJ2-2; maybe TRBD1 (5 bases). V gave up 12 bases and J gave up 7 bases, with 23 bases separating them. This CDR3 has 15 residues. From germline, CDR1 is KGHDR and CDR2 SFDVKD. CDR3 region: CASQGALPTVGELFF. CDR3 bases: TGTGCCTCCCAAGGGGCGCTTCCGACCGTCGGGGAGCTGTTTTTT.

The chain combines TRBV28 with TRBJ1-2, with 8 bases that match TRBD1. Trimming took 5 bases from V and 8 from J; bases not matched to a gene: 10. The germline V gene has CDR1 MDHEN and CDR2 SYDVKM. The CDR3 runs 14 residues. The chain's CDR3 is CASSPLDRAGGYTF. DNA for the CDR3: TGTGCCAGCAGTCCCCTGGACAGGGCAGGCGGCTACACCTTC.

The table lists this clone with a count of one. DNA of the CDR3: TGTGCCAGCAGCCGAGGATCCGTGCGGGGGATCCCCTACGAGCAGTACTTC. Residues: CASSRGSVRGIPYEQYF. The chain joins TRBV5-4 to TRBJ2-7; the match to TRBD2 covers 7 bases. CDR1 and CDR2 from the germline V gene are SGHNT and YYREEE (reference sequence). This CDR3 is 17 amino acids long. V gave up 4 bases and J gave up 2 bases; unmatched junction bases: 15.

The rearrangement uses TRBV9 and TRBJ2-4; 11 bases match TRBD2. CDR3 length: 16 amino acids. V trimming: 0 bases; J trimming: 10 bases; junction bases outside the gene matches: 9. Per germline, CDR1 SGDLS and CDR2 YYNGEE. The CDR3 loop reads CASSVGNSGGADIQYF. CDR3 in DNA: TGTGCCAGCAGCGTAGGAAATAGCGGGGGGGCGGATATTCAGTACTTC. Filled out from reference TRBV9 and TRBJ2-4, the complete variable domain reads DSGVTQTPKHLITATGQRVTLRCSPRSGDLSVYWYQQSLDQGLQFLIQYYNGEERAKGNILERFSAQQFPDLHSELNLSSLELGDSALYFCASSVGNSGGADIQYFGAGTRLSVL.

J is TRBJ2-1 and V is TRBV4-2, with 7 bases aligning to TRBD2. J was trimmed by 7 bases and V by 0 bases; bases with no gene match: 15. Germline V gene lookup returns CDR1 LGHNA and CDR2 YNFKEQ. The CDR3 runs to 18 residues. CDR3 amino acids: CASSQEGLAGDVGNEQFF. The CDR3, as DNA: TGTGCCAGCAGCCAAGAGGGTCTGGCGGGGGACGTGGGTAATGAGCAGTTCTTC.

The gene calls are TRBV9 and TRBJ2-3; D remains unclear. Trimming removed 0 bases from V and 0 bases from J, with 5 bases in between. The CDR3 spans 14 residues. Germline V lookup: CDR1 SGDLS, CDR2 YYNGEE. The CDR3: CASSVEQSTDTQYF. CDR3 nucleotides: TGTGCCAGCAGCGTAGAACAAAGCACAGATACGCAGTATTTT. Variable domain in full (rest from reference TRBV9 and TRBJ2-3): DSGVTQTPKHLITATGQRVTLRCSPRSGDLSVYWYQQSLDQGLQFLIQYYNGEERAKGNILERFSAQQFPDLHSELNLSSLELGDSALYFCASSVEQSTDTQYFGPGTRLTVL.